The present T cell receptor beta chain was sequenced within a study of T-cell reconstitution after alpha-beta-depleted transplantation in children. Broader study findings: The origin of alpha-beta T cells about two months after transplant was reportedly several hundred expanded graft clones. After transplant, high TCRbeta diversity at day 60 in some patients arose from surviving recipient T cells and thymic progenitors. Hyperexpanded clones declined; after one year, newly produced T cells mostly supplied diversity.

Unique molecular identifiers were incorporated during preparation of the TCRbeta library. MiXCR was run by TCRdb on the PCR reads, yielding one entry per CDR3 protein. The table shows 600,000 to 700,000 distinct CDR3 sequences, with less than 15% occurring only once. Trimming stripped 0 bases from V and 5 bases from J, with 8 bases between. This CDR3 spans 14 amino acids. CDR1 and CDR2 (germline): MNHEY, SVGAGI. There are many counts of this clonotype. Its antigen is still unknown. The genes are TRBV6-5 and TRBJ1-3, with TRBD1 as a possible D gene (5 bases). The TCR comes from a girl aged 2 to 9 with congenital amegakaryocytic thrombocytopenia, due to receive a stem cell transplant. The sample here was PBMCs, taken before TCRalphabeta/CD19-depleted stem cell transplant. CDR3 in amino acids: CASSYSVGRNTIYF. The CDR3 DNA reads as TGTGCCAGCAGTTACTCGGTGGGGCGAAACACCATATATTTT.